This passage covers 5 T cell receptor beta chains from one sample sequenced in a study of siplizumab effects on memory and regulatory T cells. Assay used: immunoSEQ multiplex PCR; TCRdb lists only in-frame clones, some missing. The profile shows about 100,000 clones, around 90% of them singletons. The sequenced sample consisted of CD4+ T cells sorted from blood. These receptor sequences come from a human donor in good health.

The V and J genes are TRBV9 and TRBJ1-2; 7 nucleotides agree with TRBD1. CDR1 is SGDLS and CDR2 is YYNGEE in the germline V gene. This CDR3 contains 13 residues. After removal of 4 bases from V and 2 bases from J, the junction contained 2 bases not matched to a gene. In nucleotides, the CDR3 is TGTGCCAGCAGCCGACAGGGAAACTATGGCTACACCTTC. It specifies CASSRQGNYGYTF.

The V and J genes are TRBV28 and TRBJ1-5; 9 nucleotides align to TRBD1. Germline V CDR1 and CDR2: MDHEN, SYDVKM. Germline trimming cut 8 bases from V and 11 bases from J; bases unmatched to any gene: 13. The CDR3 runs to 14 residues. CDR3 nucleotides: TGTGCCAGCGACGTGACAGGGGGGGACGGATCCCAGCATTTT. Protein: CASDVTGGDGSQHF.

J is TRBJ1-6 and V is TRBV30; tentatively, D is TRBD1 (6 bases). The V and J ends lost 2 bases and 9 bases respectively, with 11 bases between them. The V gene's germline CDR1 is GTSNPN and CDR2 SVGIG (reference sequence). This CDR3 comprises 13 residues. The CDR3 coding sequence is TGTGCCTGGAGTAGCGGGACACTTTCACCCCTCCACTTT. Translated: CAWSSGTLSPLHF.

V is TRBV23-1 and J is TRBJ1-3; D might be TRBD1 (5 bases). TRBV23-1 is an open reading frame, and its role is uncertain. The ends were cut back, 0 bases at V and 0 bases at J, with 9 bases in the middle. The CDR3 contains 16 residues. The CDR3 loop reads CASSQSKGSSGNTIYF. The CDR3 bases are TGCGCCAGCAGTCAATCTAAGGGGAGCTCTGGAAACACCATATATTTT.

This chain connects TRBV6-1 to TRBJ1-4; D remains ambiguous. Trimming left V 7 bases short and J 8 bases short, with 11 bases between. Germline CDR1 and CDR2: MNHNS and SASEGT. There are 12 residues in the CDR3. The CDR3 nucleotides read TGTGCCAGCATGCCAGGAAGGGAAAAACTGTTTTTT. It specifies CASMPGREKLFF.